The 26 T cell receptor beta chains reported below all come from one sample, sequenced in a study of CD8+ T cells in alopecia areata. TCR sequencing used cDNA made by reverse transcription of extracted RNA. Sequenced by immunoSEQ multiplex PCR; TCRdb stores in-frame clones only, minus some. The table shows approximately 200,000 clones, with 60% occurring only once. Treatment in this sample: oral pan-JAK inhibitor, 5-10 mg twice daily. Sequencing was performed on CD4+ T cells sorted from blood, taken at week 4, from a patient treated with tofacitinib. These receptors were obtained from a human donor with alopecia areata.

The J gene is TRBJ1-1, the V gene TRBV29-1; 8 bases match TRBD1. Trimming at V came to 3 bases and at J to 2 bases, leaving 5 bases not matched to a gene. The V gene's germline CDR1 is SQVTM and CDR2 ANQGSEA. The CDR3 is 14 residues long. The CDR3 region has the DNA TGCAGCGTTGAGTCGGACAGGGATAACACTGAAGCTTTCTTT. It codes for CSVESDRDNTEAFF.

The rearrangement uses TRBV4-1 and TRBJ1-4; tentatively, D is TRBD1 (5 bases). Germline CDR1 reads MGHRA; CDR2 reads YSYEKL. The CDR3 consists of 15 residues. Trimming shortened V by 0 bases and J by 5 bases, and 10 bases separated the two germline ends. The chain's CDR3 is CASSQDINRNEKLFF. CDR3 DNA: TGCGCCAGCAGCCAAGACATCAACAGGAATGAAAAACTGTTTTTT.

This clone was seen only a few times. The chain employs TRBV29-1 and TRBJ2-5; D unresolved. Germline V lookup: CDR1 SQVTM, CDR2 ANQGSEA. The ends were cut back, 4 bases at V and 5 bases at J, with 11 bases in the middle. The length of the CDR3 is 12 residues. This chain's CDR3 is CSVVPTQETQYF. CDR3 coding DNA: TGCAGCGTTGTCCCGACTCAGGAGACCCAGTACTTC.

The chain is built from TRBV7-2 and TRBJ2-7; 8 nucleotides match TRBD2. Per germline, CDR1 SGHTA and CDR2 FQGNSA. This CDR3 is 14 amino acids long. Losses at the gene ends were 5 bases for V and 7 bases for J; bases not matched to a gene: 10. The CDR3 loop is CASSVTSEPLEQYF. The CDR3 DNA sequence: TGTGCCAGCAGCGTGACTAGCGAACCCTTAGAGCAGTACTTC. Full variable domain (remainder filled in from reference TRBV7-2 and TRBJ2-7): GAGVSQSPSNKVTEKGKDVELRCDPISGHTALYWYRQSLGQGLEFLIYFQGNSAPDKSGLPSDRFSAERTGGSVSTLTIQRTQQEDSAVYLCASSVTSEPLEQYFGPGTRLTVT.

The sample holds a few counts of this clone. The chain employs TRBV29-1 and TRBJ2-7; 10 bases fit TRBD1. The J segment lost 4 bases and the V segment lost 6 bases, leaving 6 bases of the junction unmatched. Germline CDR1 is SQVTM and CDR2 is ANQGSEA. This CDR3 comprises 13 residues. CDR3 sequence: CSVAGQGKYEQYF. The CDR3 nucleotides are TGCAGCGTGGCGGGACAGGGGAAGTACGAGCAGTACTTC.

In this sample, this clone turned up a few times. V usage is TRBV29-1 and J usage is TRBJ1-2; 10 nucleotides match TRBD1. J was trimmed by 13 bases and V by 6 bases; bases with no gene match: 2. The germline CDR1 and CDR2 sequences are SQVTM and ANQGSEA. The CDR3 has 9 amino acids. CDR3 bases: TGCAGCGTAGGGACAGGGGTCACCTTC. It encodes CSVGTGVTF.

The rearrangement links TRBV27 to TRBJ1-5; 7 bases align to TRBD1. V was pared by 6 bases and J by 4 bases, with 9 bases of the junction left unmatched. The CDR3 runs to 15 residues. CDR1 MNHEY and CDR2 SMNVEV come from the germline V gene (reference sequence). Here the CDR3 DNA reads TGTGCCAGCAGCCGAACTAGGGACAGTAATCAGCCCCAGCATTTT. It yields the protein CASSRTRDSNQPQHF.

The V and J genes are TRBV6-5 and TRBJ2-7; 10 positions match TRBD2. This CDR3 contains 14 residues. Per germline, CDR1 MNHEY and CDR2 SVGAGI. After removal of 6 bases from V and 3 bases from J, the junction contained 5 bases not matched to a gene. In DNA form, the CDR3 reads TGTGCCAGCAGGAGGACTAGCGGCATCTACGAGCAGTACTTC. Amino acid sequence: CASRRTSGIYEQYF.

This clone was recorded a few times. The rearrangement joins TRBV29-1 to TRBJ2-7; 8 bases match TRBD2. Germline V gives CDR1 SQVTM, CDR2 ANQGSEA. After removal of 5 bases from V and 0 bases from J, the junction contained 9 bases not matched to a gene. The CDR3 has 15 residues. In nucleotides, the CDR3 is TGCAGCGTTTGGTTCTGGCGGGAGGACTCCTACGAGCAGTACTTC. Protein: CSVWFWREDSYEQYF.

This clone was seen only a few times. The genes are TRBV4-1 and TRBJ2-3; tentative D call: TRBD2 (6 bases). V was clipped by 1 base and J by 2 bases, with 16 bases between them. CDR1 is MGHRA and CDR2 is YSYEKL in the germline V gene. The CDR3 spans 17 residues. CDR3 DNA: TGCGCCAGCAGCCAAGGCCTCCTAGCGATGGACACAGATACGCAGTATTTT. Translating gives CASSQGLLAMDTDTQYF.

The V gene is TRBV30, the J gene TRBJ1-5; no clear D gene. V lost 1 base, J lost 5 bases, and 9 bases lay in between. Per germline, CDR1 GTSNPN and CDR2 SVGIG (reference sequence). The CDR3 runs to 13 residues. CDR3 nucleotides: TGTGCCTGGAGTGGGGGAGCGGATCAGCCCCAGCATTTT. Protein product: CAWSGGADQPQHF.

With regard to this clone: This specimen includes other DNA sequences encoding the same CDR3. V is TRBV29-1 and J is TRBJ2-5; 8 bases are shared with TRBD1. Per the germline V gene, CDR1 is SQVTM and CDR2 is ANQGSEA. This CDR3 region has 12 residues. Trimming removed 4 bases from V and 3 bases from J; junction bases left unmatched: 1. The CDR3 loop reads CSVVQGEETQYF. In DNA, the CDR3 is TGCAGCGTTGTACAGGGGGAAGAGACCCAGTACTTC.

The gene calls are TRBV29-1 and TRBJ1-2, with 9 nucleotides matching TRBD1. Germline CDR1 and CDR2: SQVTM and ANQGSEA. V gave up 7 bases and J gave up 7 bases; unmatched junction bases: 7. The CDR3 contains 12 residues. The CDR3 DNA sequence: TGCAGCGCCGGGGGACAGGGAACTGGCTACACCTTC. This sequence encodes CSAGGQGTGYTF.

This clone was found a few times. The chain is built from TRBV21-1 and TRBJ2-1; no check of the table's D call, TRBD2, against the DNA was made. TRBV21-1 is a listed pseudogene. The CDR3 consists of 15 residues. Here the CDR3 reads CASGGSGRAYNEQFF. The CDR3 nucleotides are TGTGCCAGCGGAGGGAGCGGGAGAGCCTACAATGAGCAGTTCTTC.

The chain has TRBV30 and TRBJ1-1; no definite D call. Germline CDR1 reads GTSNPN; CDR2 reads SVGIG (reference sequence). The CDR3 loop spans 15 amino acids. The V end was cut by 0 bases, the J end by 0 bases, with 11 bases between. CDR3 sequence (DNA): TGTGCCTGGAGTGTCGGTCATTTGGTGAACACTGAAGCTTTCTTT. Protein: CAWSVGHLVNTEAFF.

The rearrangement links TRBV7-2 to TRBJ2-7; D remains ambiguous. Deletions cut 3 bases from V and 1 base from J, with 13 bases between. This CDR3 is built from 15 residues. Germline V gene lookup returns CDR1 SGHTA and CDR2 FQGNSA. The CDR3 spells CASSFLSVGSYEQYF. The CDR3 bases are TGTGCCAGCAGCTTCCTAAGCGTAGGTTCCTACGAGCAGTACTTC.

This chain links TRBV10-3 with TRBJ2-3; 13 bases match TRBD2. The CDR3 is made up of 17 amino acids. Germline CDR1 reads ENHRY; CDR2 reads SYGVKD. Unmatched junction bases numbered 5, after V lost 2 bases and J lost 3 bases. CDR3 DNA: TGTGCCATCAGTGAGCAGACTAGCGGGAGGTCTACAGATACGCAGTATTTT. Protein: CAISEQTSGRSTDTQYF.

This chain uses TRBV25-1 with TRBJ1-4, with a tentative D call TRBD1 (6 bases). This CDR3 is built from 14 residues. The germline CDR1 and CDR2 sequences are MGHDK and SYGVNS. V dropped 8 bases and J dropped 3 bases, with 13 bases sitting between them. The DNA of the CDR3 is TGTGCCAGCGGAGGACAGCGGGCTAATGAAAAACTGTTTTTT. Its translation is CASGGQRANEKLFF.

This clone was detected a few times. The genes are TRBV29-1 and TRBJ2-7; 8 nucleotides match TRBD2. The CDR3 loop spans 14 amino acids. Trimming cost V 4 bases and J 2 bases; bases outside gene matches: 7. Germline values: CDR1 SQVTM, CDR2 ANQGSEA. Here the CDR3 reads CSVAQRELTYEQYF. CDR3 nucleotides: TGCAGCGTTGCACAGCGGGAGTTAACCTACGAGCAGTACTTC.

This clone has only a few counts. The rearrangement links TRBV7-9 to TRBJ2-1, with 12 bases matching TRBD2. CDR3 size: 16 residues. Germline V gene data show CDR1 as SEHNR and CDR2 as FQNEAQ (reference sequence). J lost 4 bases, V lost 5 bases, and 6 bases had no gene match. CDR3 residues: CASSAPGTSGYNEQFF. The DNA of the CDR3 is TGTGCCAGCAGCGCCCCTGGGACTAGCGGGTACAATGAGCAGTTCTTC.

The CDR3 DNA reads as TGCAGCGGTAGGGGGCGGGGTAACACTGAAGCTTTCTTT. Translated: CSGRGRGNTEAFF. The J gene is TRBJ1-1, the V gene TRBV29-1; 7 nucleotides line up with TRBD1. The CDR3 is made up of 13 amino acids. Germline CDR1 is SQVTM and CDR2 is ANQGSEA. The ends lost 7 bases at V and 2 bases at J; junction bases unmatched: 7.

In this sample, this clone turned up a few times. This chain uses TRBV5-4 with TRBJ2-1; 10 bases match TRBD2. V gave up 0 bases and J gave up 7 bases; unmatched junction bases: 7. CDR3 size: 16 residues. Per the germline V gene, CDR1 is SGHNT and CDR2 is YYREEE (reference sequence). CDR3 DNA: TGTGCCAGCAGCTTGGCCAGAGCGGGAGGGCCAAATGAGCAGTTCTTC. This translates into CASSLARAGGPNEQFF.

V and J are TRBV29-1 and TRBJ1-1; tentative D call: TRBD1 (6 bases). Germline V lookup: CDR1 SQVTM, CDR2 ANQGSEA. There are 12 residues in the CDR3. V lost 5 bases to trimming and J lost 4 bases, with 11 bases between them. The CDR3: CSVTGIATEAFF. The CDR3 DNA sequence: TGCAGCGTTACAGGGATAGCCACTGAAGCTTTCTTT.

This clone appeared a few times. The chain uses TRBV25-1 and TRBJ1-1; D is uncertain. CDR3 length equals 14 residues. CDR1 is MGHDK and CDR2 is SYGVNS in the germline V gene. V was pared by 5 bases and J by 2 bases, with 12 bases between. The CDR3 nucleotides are TGTGCCAGCAGTACCCCGGCAGAAAACACTGAAGCTTTCTTT. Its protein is CASSTPAENTEAFF.

The DNA of the CDR3 is TGTGCCAGCAGCTCAAATCGAACCGTATATGGCTACACCTTC. Its translation is CASSSNRTVYGYTF. V and J are TRBV7-9 and TRBJ1-2; D remains ambiguous. The CDR3 runs to 14 residues. CDR1 SEHNR and CDR2 FQNEAQ come from the germline V gene (reference sequence). Deletions cut 4 bases from V and 5 bases from J, with 14 bases between.

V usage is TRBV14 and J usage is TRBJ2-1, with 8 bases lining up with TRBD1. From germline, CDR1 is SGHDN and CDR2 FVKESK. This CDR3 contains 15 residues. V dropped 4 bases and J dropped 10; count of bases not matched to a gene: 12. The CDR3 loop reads CASSLMDWQGAEQFF. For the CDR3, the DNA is TGTGCCAGCAGCCTAATGGACTGGCAGGGGGCAGAGCAGTTCTTC.